This T cell receptor (beta chain) appears in the sequencing data of a study of blood T cell repertoires in COVID-19 (dated by TCRdb to the early 2020s). Background on the whole study: Collaborator samples came from the United States, Italy and Spain and covered acute and convalescent phases of COVID-19. The material from the prospective study consisted of cDNA or gDNA derived from T cells, B-cell-depleted T cells, or PBMCs. The dataset comprised deeply sampled blood TCRbeta repertoires from subjects exposed to, actively infected with, or recovered from COVID-19. The repertoires were released in a freely available public database intended as a resource for research on the immune response to SARS-CoV-2. The samples were drawn from two sources: the first 160 participants of the ongoing ImmuneRACE study, and 950 to 1,500 subjects contributed by 6 global collaborators. A de-identified subject ID, COVID-19 status, age in years and sex were almost always included in the sample metadata. HLA class I and class II types, where available, came from metadata supplied by the sample provider rather than from assay-based typing.

As concerns this clone: Which antigen it targets is not known. Per-base quality was not reported, and no clone a single base away is much larger than it.

What the authors observed across the whole study: The amount of clinical and demographic metadata varied by source and participant and was provided uncurated.

V is pared back by 0 bases and J by 9 bases, with 15 bases lying between the germline termini. The CDR3 has 16 amino acids, counting the end cysteine and phenylalanine. The DNA shown is the 48-base CDR3, in frame from base 1. Sequences LGHDT (CDR1) and YNNKEL (CDR2) are obtained from the germline V gene (reference sequence). Participants in the prospective study were enrolled through a virtual design, were aged about 18 to 100 years, and lived in about 25 United States geographic areas. To assign participants to cohorts, the prospective study relied on clinical history that participants themselves reported in a screening survey and a study questionnaire. ImmuneRACE Cohort 3 recovered participants were defined by two consecutive negative NP/OP PCR tests, healthcare professional clearance, or symptom resolution. Each participant in the prospective study had whole blood, serum and a nasopharyngeal or oropharyngeal swab collected by mobile phlebotomists. Over an approximately 2-month period, participants in the prospective study had the option of providing additional blood draws and questionnaires. Prospective study blood samples were shipped either frozen or at room temperature before DNA extraction.

TCRbeta CDR3 regions were amplified from genomic DNA using the immunoSEQ Assay, a bias-controlled multiplex PCR. As for the original processing: Nucleated cell counts per sample were estimated from amplification of reference gene primers within the assay. Sequence reads were collapsed and filtered to measure the absolute abundance of every unique TCRbeta CDR3 rearrangement. Productive Simpson clonality was computed per sample as the square root of Simpson's diversity index over productive rearrangements. Here the immuneACCESS table is served through TCRdb, limited to in-frame sequences with V and J called. Missing clones are a known gap in these copies; in checked studies unresolved V genes cover under half, and the rest lacks a known reason. V and J calls and clone size are given by that table; D and trimming were obtained from the DNA. The sample table shows roughly 260,000 clones, and around 85% are seen once. The ten largest clones capture approximately 2% of the sample.

Material for sequencing was PBMCs or T cells enriched from blood (not recorded which). The source of this sequence is a woman in her forties or fifties who had recovered from COVID-19. The rearranged chain carries TRBV3-1 (or the pseudogene TRBV3-2) and TRBJ1-6; TRBD1 could be the D gene, as 6 bases match. The DNA is TGTGCCAGCAGCCAAGATGGCGTCACAGGGCGTTCACCCCTCCACTTT. Its amino acids are CASSQDGVTGRSPLHF.